This entry lists 12 T cell receptor beta chains sequenced from one sample in a study of CD8+CD57+ T cells in acquired aplastic anemia. Profiling of TCR beta VDJ combinations and CDR3 sequences used genomic DNA as template. TCRdb redid the calling of the reads with MiXCR, one entry per CDR3 protein. The repertoire holds roughly 300,000 distinct CDR3 sequences, with around three fifths as singletons. Sequencing was done on a sample of sorted CD4+, CD8+, or CD8+CD57+ T cells (not recorded which) from PBMCs. These receptors were obtained from a human donor with severe aplastic anemia or a healthy control (not recorded which).

The rearrangement joins TRBV4-3 to TRBJ2-5; D gene unclear. V shed 1 base and J shed 5 bases, with 5 bases lying between them. Germline CDR1 is LGHNA and CDR2 is YSLEER. The CDR3 covers 12 residues. This chain's CDR3 is CASSQADETQYF. CDR3 sequence (DNA): TGCGCCAGCAGCCAAGCTGATGAGACCCAGTACTTC.

This clonotype has at least ten counts. The chain links TRBV5-6 to TRBJ1-3; the D is unclear. CDR1 SGHDT and CDR2 YYEEEE come from the germline V gene. This CDR3 has 13 amino acids. Trimming took off 4 bases at V and 4 bases at J, with 9 bases between the two ends. As DNA, the CDR3 is TGTGCCAGCAGCGCGCAAGCCGGAAACACCATATATTTT. Protein product: CASSAQAGNTIYF.

The rearrangement links TRBV2 to TRBJ2-1, with a possible D match to TRBD2 (6 bases). The CDR3 is 14 amino acids. V gave up 2 bases and J gave up 10 bases, with 15 bases separating them. Germline V gives CDR1 SNHLY, CDR2 FYNNEI. The CDR3 protein is CASSEYLSGREQFF. Written as DNA, the CDR3 is TGTGCCAGCAGTGAATACTTGAGTGGGAGGGAGCAGTTCTTC.

In its sample, this clonotype was seen many times. This chain uses TRBV12-3 or TRBV12-4 with TRBJ1-2; unclear D gene. This CDR3 comprises 11 residues. V was cut by 7 bases and J by 1 base, with 4 bases left in between. CDR3 in DNA: TGTGCCAGCACCAATAACTATGGCTACACCTTC. Translated, it gives CASTNNYGYTF.

This clonotype was seen many times. The chain couples TRBV6-5 to TRBJ1-6, with TRBD1 identical over 8 bases. The V segment lost 0 bases and the J segment 4 bases; nucleotides outside the gene matches: 2. CDR1 is MNHEY, CDR2 SVGAGI, per germline. This CDR3 contains 16 residues. The CDR3: CASSYSDREYNSPLHF. CDR3 bases: TGTGCCAGCAGTTACTCGGACAGGGAATATAATTCACCCCTCCACTTT.

The chain recombines TRBV7-9 with TRBJ2-1; 8 nucleotides agree with TRBD1. J was trimmed by 7 bases and V by 1 base; bases with no gene match: 9. The V gene's germline CDR1 is SEHNR and CDR2 FQNEAQ (reference sequence). The CDR3 sequence is 16 residues long. Here the CDR3 reads CASSLGSRTGRNEQFF. The CDR3 bases are TGTGCCAGCAGCTTAGGAAGTAGGACAGGGAGGAATGAGCAGTTCTTC.

The chain carries TRBV5-1 and TRBJ1-2; 7 bases are a match to TRBD1. The CDR3 extends over 16 amino acids. Trimming cost V 5 bases and J 6 bases; bases outside gene matches: 16. Germline V gene lookup returns CDR1 SGHRS and CDR2 YFSETQ. The CDR3 loop is CASRYTGEGRLDGYTF. CDR3 bases: TGCGCCAGCAGATATACAGGGGAGGGCCGGTTGGATGGCTACACCTTC.

This clonotype was seen only a few times. CDR3 protein: CATSREGRGYNEQFF. In nucleotides, the CDR3 is TGTGCCACCAGCAGAGAGGGCAGGGGGTACAATGAGCAGTTCTTC. This sequence joins TRBV15 and TRBJ2-1; 7 nucleotides align to TRBD1. Trimming took 0 bases from V and 4 from J; bases not matched to a gene: 3. CDR3 size: 15 residues. Per germline, CDR1 LNHNV and CDR2 YYDKDF (reference sequence).

This clonotype appeared a single time. V and J are TRBV2 and TRBJ2-7; 10 bases are a match to TRBD2. The V and J ends lost 5 bases and 7 bases, in that order; junction bases with no gene match: 11. Germline V CDR1 and CDR2: SNHLY, FYNNEI. The CDR3 covers 15 residues. The CDR3 sequence: CASSRLGVAGGEQYF. The CDR3 DNA sequence: TGTGCCAGCAGTCGCCTGGGGGTAGCGGGGGGTGAGCAGTACTTC.

The CDR3 sequence is CASSPYGTGVGYTF. CDR3 nucleotide sequence: TGTGCCAGCAGCCCATACGGGACAGGGGTTGGCTACACCTTC. The rearrangement uses TRBV7-2 and TRBJ1-2; TRBD1 matches 10 bases. Germline V gene lookup returns CDR1 SGHTA and CDR2 FQGNSA. Trimming removed 5 bases from V and 7 bases from J; junction bases left unmatched: 7. The CDR3 loop spans 14 amino acids.

The V gene is TRBV7-9, the J gene TRBJ2-7, with a possible D match to TRBD1 (5 bases). Trimming took off 5 bases at V and 6 bases at J, with 17 bases between the two ends. The CDR3 consists of 14 residues. The V gene's germline CDR1 is SEHNR and CDR2 FQNEAQ (reference sequence). This CDR3 is CASSVRNIGAEQYF. DNA for the CDR3: TGTGCCAGCAGCGTAAGGAATATTGGGGCCGAGCAGTACTTC.

The chain carries TRBV7-9 and TRBJ2-3; 7 nucleotides line up with TRBD2. Trimming removed 5 bases from V and 0 bases from J; junction bases left unmatched: 5. CDR1 and CDR2 (germline): SEHNR, FQNEAQ (reference sequence). This CDR3 contains 15 residues. The CDR3 coding sequence is TGTGCCAGCAGCCGGGGGGTTCCTAGCACAGATACGCAGTATTTT. Translated: CASSRGVPSTDTQYF. Complete variable domain (other parts from reference TRBV7-9 and TRBJ2-3): DTGVSQNPRHKITKRGQNVTFRCDPISEHNRLYWYRQTLGQGPEFLTYFQNEAQLEKSRLLSDRFSAERPKGSFSTLEIQRTEQGDSAMYLCASSRGVPSTDTQYFGPGTRLTVL.